This T cell receptor beta chain was captured by sequencing in a study of cytomegalovirus exposure and HLA in healthy donors. General study findings and limits: A later examination showed that TCR association rates differed by HLA locus, with DRB1 most and HLA-C fewest. Upon later analysis, HLA-associated TCR beta chains proved more clonally expanded than other, equally common chains.

PCR employed 60 Vbeta and 13 Jbeta primers. Produced via immunoSEQ multiplex PCR; TCRdb's table is partial and in-frame only. The listing contains roughly 100,000 clones. Comment on this clone: No antigen is known for it.

The sample comprised PBMCs. This sequence was found in a man aged 45 to 65 in good health and CMV-seronegative.

In DNA, the CDR3 is TGTGCCAGTAGTAGGGGTCAGGGGCCACGCACTGAAGCTTTCTTT. Its protein product is CASSRGQGPRTEAFF. The rearrangement links TRBV19 to TRBJ1-1; tentative D call: TRBD1 (6 bases). The V gene lost 4 bases and the J gene lost 4 bases, with 16 bases spanning the gap. This CDR3 region has 15 residues. Germline CDR1 LNHDA, CDR2 SQIVND (reference sequence).